This entry lists 20 T cell receptor beta chains sequenced from one sample in a study of Graves' ophthalmopathy and Graves' hyperthyroidism (dated by TCRdb to the late 2010s). Reads for this sample came from an Illumina HiSeq 2000. For repertoire sequencing, the TCR beta CDR3 regions were amplified from RNA transcripts. HTBI primers and the Qiagen OneStep RT-PCR kit were used in a first-round RT-PCR, which was followed by a second-round multiplex PCR, size selection and purification. Clones were called with MiXCR by TCRdb after fastp trimmed the public reads at Q25, and only in-frame beta chains were retained. Each entry is one CDR3 protein sequence, shown with its most common DNA and genes. The sample yields approximately 150,000 distinct CDR3 sequences; 39% were counted once. The leading ten clones occupy around 8.9% of the sample. Sequenced input: peripheral blood. The receptor source for this set is a man aged 25 to 40 with Graves' ophthalmopathy. Donor details come from another sample of the same person, matched by shared clones.

This clonotype occurred many times. The chain links TRBV19 to TRBJ2-7; unclear D gene. The germline V and J ends were trimmed by 2 bases and 0 bases, with 11 bases remaining between them. The CDR3 extends over 15 amino acids. The germline CDR1 and CDR2 sequences are LNHDA and SQIVND (reference sequence). CDR3 DNA sequence: TGTGCCAGTAGTATAACGGCTTGGGCCTCCTACGAGCAGTACTTC. Translated, it gives CASSITAWASYEQYF.

Many counts were recorded for this clonotype. This chain links TRBV28 with TRBJ2-7; D may correspond to TRBD1 or TRBD2 (6 bases each). Trimming removed 4 bases from V and 2 bases from J, with 18 bases in between. CDR1 MDHEN and CDR2 SYDVKM come from the germline V gene. This CDR3 has 16 residues. The CDR3: CASSYGPGGDTYEQYF. CDR3 DNA sequence: TGTGCCAGCAGTTATGGGCCAGGCGGGGACACCTACGAGCAGTACTTC. Looking up the rest from reference TRBV28 and TRBJ2-7 gives the full variable domain: DVKVTQSSRYLVKRTGEKVFLECVQDMDHENMFWYRQDPGLGLRLIYFSYDVKMKEKGDIPEGYSVSREKKERFSLILESASTNQTSMYLCASSYGPGGDTYEQYFGPGTRLTVT.

There are many counts of this clonotype. This sequence joins TRBV7-2 and TRBJ2-7; D is possibly TRBD2 (5 bases). The ends were cut back, 1 base at V and 5 bases at J, with 9 bases in the middle. CDR1 is SGHTA, CDR2 FQGNSA, per germline. CDR3 length equals 13 residues. The CDR3 sequence: CASSLVWRDEQYF. DNA for the CDR3: TGTGCCAGCAGCTTAGTTTGGCGGGACGAGCAGTACTTC. Supplemented by reference TRBV7-2 and TRBJ2-7, the full variable domain reads GAGVSQSPSNKVTEKGKDVELRCDPISGHTALYWYRQSLGQGLEFLIYFQGNSAPDKSGLPSDRFSAERTGGSVSTLTIQRTQQEDSAVYLCASSLVWRDEQYFGPGTRLTVT.

The chain's CDR3 is CASSLEVVGEGDGYTF. CDR3 nucleotide sequence: TGTGCCAGCAGCTTAGAAGTGGTGGGGGAGGGAGATGGCTACACCTTC. V and J are TRBV11-2 and TRBJ1-2; tentatively, D is TRBD1 (5 bases). CDR1 is SGHAT and CDR2 is FQNNGV in the germline V gene. The V and J ends lost 0 bases and 6 bases respectively, with 17 bases between them. CDR3 size: 16 residues.

This clonotype was seen many times. The V gene is TRBV6-5, the J gene TRBJ1-2, with no clear D. Germline values: CDR1 MNHEY, CDR2 SVGAGI. Between the trimmed V and J ends, which lost 5 bases and 7 bases, there was a span of 8 bases. The CDR3 consists of 11 residues. CDR3 DNA sequence: TGTGCCAGCAGTACCCAAGGTGGCTACACCTTC. Translating gives CASSTQGGYTF.

This clonotype was picked up many times. The chain carries TRBV6-5 and TRBJ1-2; no definite D call. Trimming left V 4 bases short and J 3 bases short, with 9 bases between. The CDR3 length is 13 residues. From germline, CDR1 is MNHEY and CDR2 SVGAGI. This CDR3 is CASSSVPDYGYTF. CDR3 DNA sequence: TGTGCCAGCAGTTCCGTGCCGGACTATGGCTACACCTTC.

V usage is TRBV19 and J usage is TRBJ1-1, with 7 bases that match TRBD1. The germline V gene encodes CDR1 LNHDA and CDR2 SQIVND (reference sequence). V lost 7 bases to trimming and J lost 0 bases; unmatched junction nucleotides: 5. CDR3 size: 14 residues. As DNA, the CDR3 is TGTGCCAGTAATCACAGGGGCATGAACACTGAAGCTTTCTTT. Its protein product is CASNHRGMNTEAFF.

The gene calls are TRBV29-1 and TRBJ1-1, with 8 bases matching TRBD1. The CDR3 has 13 amino acids. The germline CDR1 and CDR2 sequences are SQVTM and ANQGSEA. V trimming: 6 bases; J trimming: 3 bases; junction bases outside the gene matches: 6. CDR3 residues: CSVSDRVYTEAFF. The CDR3 DNA is TGCAGCGTATCGGACAGGGTATACACTGAAGCTTTCTTT.

The chain uses TRBV12-3 or TRBV12-4 and TRBJ2-5; 10 bases are a match to TRBD2. This CDR3 is built from 16 residues. J gave up 2 bases and V 2 bases, and 5 bases lay outside the gene matches. CDR3 sequence reads: CASSLLAGDLQETQYF. CDR3 coding DNA: TGTGCCAGCAGTTTACTAGCGGGGGACCTTCAAGAGACCCAGTACTTC.

The genes are TRBV7-4 and TRBJ1-2; maybe TRBD1 (6 bases). The CDR3 contains 13 residues. CDR1 SGHVT and CDR2 SQSDAQ come from the germline V gene. The ends were cut back, 4 bases at V and 6 bases at J, with 12 bases in the middle. CDR3 sequence: CASSSRTADGYTF. CDR3 sequence (DNA): TGTGCCAGCAGCTCCCGGACAGCTGATGGCTACACCTTC. The entire variable domain, with the rest obtained from reference TRBV7-4 and TRBJ1-2, is as follows: GAGVSQSPRYKVAKRGRDVALRCDSISGHVTLYWYRQTLGQGSEVLTYSQSDAQRDKSGRPSGRFSAERPERSVSTLKIQRTEQGDSAVYLCASSSRTADGYTFGSGTRLTVV.

This clonotype was recorded many times. The V and J genes are TRBV15 and TRBJ2-5, with 10 bases that match TRBD2. The J segment lost 3 bases and the V segment lost 9 bases, leaving 10 bases of the junction unmatched. The CDR3 consists of 15 residues. Germline assignment: CDR1 LNHNV and CDR2 YYDKDF (reference sequence). DNA for the CDR3: TGTGCCACGCAGAGGGCTAGCGGGAGAGAAGAGACCCAGTACTTC. Protein product: CATQRASGREETQYF.

This clonotype showed up many times. The gene calls are TRBV9 and TRBJ1-1, with a tentative D call TRBD1 (6 bases). Trimming removed 3 bases at V and 1 base at J, with 10 bases between. This CDR3 has 14 amino acids. The V gene's germline CDR1 is SGDLS and CDR2 YYNGEE. This CDR3 is CASSAQGGNTEAFF. CDR3 DNA sequence: TGTGCCAGCAGCGCACAAGGGGGGAACACTGAAGCTTTCTTT.

The chain combines TRBV4-3 with TRBJ2-7; possibly TRBD2 for D (7 bases). Trimming cost V 5 bases and J 4 bases, with 15 bases left between them. CDR3 length: 14 amino acids. CDR1 is LGHNA, CDR2 YSLEER, per germline. The chain's CDR3 is CASSRGGAQYEQYF. CDR3 nucleotides: TGCGCCAGCAGCAGAGGGGGGGCACAGTACGAGCAGTACTTC.

This clonotype was found many times. The chain uses TRBV9 and TRBJ1-2; possibly TRBD1 for D (6 bases). V lost 3 bases and J lost 9, with 18 bases in between. This CDR3 region has 14 residues. The germline V gene encodes CDR1 SGDLS and CDR2 YYNGEE. Here the CDR3 DNA reads TGTGCCAGCAGCGATGGACAGAGATCTATAAGCTACACCTTC. Encoded protein: CASSDGQRSISYTF.

There are many counts of this clonotype. V and J are TRBV20-1 and TRBJ1-2; D is unclear. The CDR3 covers 13 residues. V was cut by 3 bases and J by 1 base, with 9 bases left in between. Germline V gene sequence: CDR1 DFQATT, CDR2 SNEGSKA (reference sequence). CDR3 region: CSARTIGNYGYTF. CDR3 bases: TGCAGTGCTAGGACCATCGGTAACTATGGCTACACCTTC.

The rearrangement uses TRBV12-3 or TRBV12-4 and TRBJ2-1; 7 bases fit TRBD2. J was trimmed by 12 bases and V by 6 bases; bases with no gene match: 23. The CDR3 sequence is 17 residues long. The CDR3 nucleotides read TGTGCCAGCAGCCCGCCCGGGGGGAGCTACTCCCCTGTCGGGCAGTTCTTC. Amino acid sequence: CASSPPGGSYSPVGQFF.

The chain recombines TRBV28 with TRBJ2-7, with TRBD2 matching 9 bases. The junction had 8 bases not matched to a gene; V was cut back by 2 bases and J by 6 bases. CDR3 size: 15 residues. The germline V gene encodes CDR1 MDHEN and CDR2 SYDVKM. CDR3 DNA: TGTGCCAGCAGTTTAGTCGTAGCGGGAGCAAGCGAGCAGTACTTC. Its translation is CASSLVVAGASEQYF. The entire variable domain, with the rest obtained from reference TRBV28 and TRBJ2-7, is as follows: DVKVTQSSRYLVKRTGEKVFLECVQDMDHENMFWYRQDPGLGLRLIYFSYDVKMKEKGDIPEGYSVSREKKERFSLILESASTNQTSMYLCASSLVVAGASEQYFGPGTRLTVT.

The chain carries TRBV12-3 or TRBV12-4 and TRBJ1-2; D may be TRBD1 (5 bases). The CDR3 runs 14 residues. Trimming removed 2 bases from V and 4 bases from J, with 11 bases in between. CDR3 sequence reads: CASSLTERGYGYTF. The CDR3 nucleotides are TGTGCCAGCAGTTTAACAGAGAGGGGCTATGGCTACACCTTC.

This clonotype was detected ten times or more. This rearrangement joins TRBV11-1 to TRBJ2-7; 9 bases align to TRBD2. J was trimmed by 4 bases and V by 6 bases; bases with no gene match: 4. The CDR3 totals 13 residues. Per germline, CDR1 SGHAT and CDR2 FQDESV (reference sequence). CDR3 protein: CASSNSGSYEQYF. The CDR3 DNA sequence: TGTGCCAGCAGTAATAGCGGGAGTTACGAGCAGTACTTC. The whole variable domain, filled in from reference TRBV11-1 and TRBJ2-7, reads EAEVAQSPRYKITEKSQAVAFWCDPISGHATLYWYRQILGQGPELLVQFQDESVVDDSQLPKDRFSAERLKGVDSTLKIQPAELGDSAMYLCASSNSGSYEQYFGPGTRLTVT.

This clonotype was counted between two and nine times. This rearrangement joins TRBV6-1 to TRBJ1-1; 8 nucleotides match TRBD1. CDR1 and CDR2 (germline): MNHNS, SASEGT. The CDR3 spans 14 residues. Losses at the gene ends were 10 bases for V and 6 bases for J; bases not matched to a gene: 13. The CDR3 sequence: CAIKGAGGTSEAFF. CDR3 nucleotides: TGTGCCATCAAGGGGGCAGGGGGCACCTCTGAAGCTTTCTTT.